This record looks at one T cell receptor (beta chain) sequence and its context. Some clones are missing from TCRdb's copy, which holds only in-frame ones; the method was immunoSEQ multiplex PCR. The sample consists of 250,000 or so clones, just over 85% of them appearing once. Recruitment covered 20 to 25 US areas and drew participants whose ages spanned roughly 18 to 100 years. Symptom resolution, clearance, or two negative PCRs marked the recovered donors of Cohort 3. The sample belongs to a study of blood T cell repertoires in COVID-19. Study in general: Acute-phase and convalescent COVID-19 samples originated in the United States, Italy and Spain.

The CDR3 loop spans 14 amino acids. V lost 7 bases and J 8 bases, leaving 18 bases between the germline ends. Germline CDR1 is ENHRY and CDR2 is SYGVKD. This chain links TRBV10-3 with TRBJ2-1, with a possible D match to TRBD2 (5 bases). Material for sequencing was PBMCs or T cells enriched from blood (not recorded which). This clonotype was obtained from a man aged 40-49 years who had recovered from COVID-19. This chain's CDR3 is CAITNGNSVDEQFF. The DNA for the CDR3 is TGTGCCATCACCAATGGAAATAGCGTGGATGAGCAGTTCTTC.